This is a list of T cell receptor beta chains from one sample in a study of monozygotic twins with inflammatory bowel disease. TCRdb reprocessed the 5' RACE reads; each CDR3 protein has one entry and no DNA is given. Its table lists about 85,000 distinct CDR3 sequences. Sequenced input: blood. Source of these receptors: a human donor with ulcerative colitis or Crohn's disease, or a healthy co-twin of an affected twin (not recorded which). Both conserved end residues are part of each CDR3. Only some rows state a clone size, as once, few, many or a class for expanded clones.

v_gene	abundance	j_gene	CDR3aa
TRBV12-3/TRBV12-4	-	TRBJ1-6	CASSFGGVNSPLHF
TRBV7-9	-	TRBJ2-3	CASSLVGGRADTQYF
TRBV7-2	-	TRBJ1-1	CASSFASPEAFF
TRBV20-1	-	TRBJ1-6	CSARDGTEYNSPLHF
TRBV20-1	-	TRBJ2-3	CSARPSGGMDAGTDTQYF
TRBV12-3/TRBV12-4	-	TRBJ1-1	CASSLRALTEAFF
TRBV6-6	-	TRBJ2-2	CASSYRENTGELFF
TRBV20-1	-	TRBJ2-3	CSPGASGGPERTQYF
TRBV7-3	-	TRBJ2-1	CASSLAGGSSDEQFF
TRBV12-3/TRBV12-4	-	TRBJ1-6	CASSLGAQVNSPLHF
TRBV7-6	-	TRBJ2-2	CASSSSLATGELFF
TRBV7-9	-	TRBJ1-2	CASSLDPWGYTF
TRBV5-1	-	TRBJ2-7	CASSPRGVSYEQYF
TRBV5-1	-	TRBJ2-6	CASSLVPFSGANVLTF
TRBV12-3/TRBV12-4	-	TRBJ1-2	CASRIFPNELNYGYTF
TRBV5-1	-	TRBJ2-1	CASSPLAGGHGGYNEQFF
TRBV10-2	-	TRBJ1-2	CASSVSFGTTDYGYTF
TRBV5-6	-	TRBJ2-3	CASSLRASDTQYF
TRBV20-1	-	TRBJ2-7	CSCSGTGAYEQYF
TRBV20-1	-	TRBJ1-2	CSARYAFPGDYGYTF
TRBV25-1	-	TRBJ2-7	CASSRDDRSEQYF
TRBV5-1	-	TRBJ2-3	CASSLRGAGGNTDTQYF
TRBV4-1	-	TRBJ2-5	CASSQDTSSSRGTQYF
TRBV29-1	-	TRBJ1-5	CSVEGQPNQPQHF
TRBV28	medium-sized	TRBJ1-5	CASSLEGQQPQHF
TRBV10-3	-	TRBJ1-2	CAISENNYGYTF